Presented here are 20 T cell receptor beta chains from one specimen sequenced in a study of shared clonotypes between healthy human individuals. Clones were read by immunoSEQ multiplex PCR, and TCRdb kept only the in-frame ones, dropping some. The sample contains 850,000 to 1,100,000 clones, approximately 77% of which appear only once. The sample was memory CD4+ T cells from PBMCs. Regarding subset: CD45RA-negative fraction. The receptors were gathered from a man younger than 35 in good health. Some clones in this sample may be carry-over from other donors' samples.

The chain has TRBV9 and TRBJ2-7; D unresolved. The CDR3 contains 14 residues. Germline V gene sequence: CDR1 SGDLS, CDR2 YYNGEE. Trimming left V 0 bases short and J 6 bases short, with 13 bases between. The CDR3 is CASSVEESLGEQYF. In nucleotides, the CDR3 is TGTGCCAGCAGCGTAGAGGAGTCCCTTGGCGAGCAGTACTTC. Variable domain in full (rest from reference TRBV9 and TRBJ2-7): DSGVTQTPKHLITATGQRVTLRCSPRSGDLSVYWYQQSLDQGLQFLIQYYNGEERAKGNILERFSAQQFPDLHSELNLSSLELGDSALYFCASSVEESLGEQYFGPGTRLTVT.

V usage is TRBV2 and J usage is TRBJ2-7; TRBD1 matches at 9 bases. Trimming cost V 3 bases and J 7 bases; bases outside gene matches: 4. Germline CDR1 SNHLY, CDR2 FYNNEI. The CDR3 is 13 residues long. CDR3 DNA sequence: TGTGCCAGCAGTGAGGCGACAGGGGGTGAGCAGTACTTC. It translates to CASSEATGGEQYF.

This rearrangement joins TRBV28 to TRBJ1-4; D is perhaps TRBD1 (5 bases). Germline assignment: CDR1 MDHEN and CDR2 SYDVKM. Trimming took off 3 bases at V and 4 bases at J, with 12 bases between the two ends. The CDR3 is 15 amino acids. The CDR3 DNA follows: TGTGCCAGCAGTTTTCGGGGGACGGGTAATGAAAAACTGTTTTTT. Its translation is CASSFRGTGNEKLFF.

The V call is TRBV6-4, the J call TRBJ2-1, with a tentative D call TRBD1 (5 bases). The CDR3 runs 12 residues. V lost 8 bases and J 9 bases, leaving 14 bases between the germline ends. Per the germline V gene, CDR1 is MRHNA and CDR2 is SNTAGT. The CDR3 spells CASGTGLGEQFF. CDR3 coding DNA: TGTGCCAGCGGAACAGGATTGGGTGAGCAGTTCTTC.

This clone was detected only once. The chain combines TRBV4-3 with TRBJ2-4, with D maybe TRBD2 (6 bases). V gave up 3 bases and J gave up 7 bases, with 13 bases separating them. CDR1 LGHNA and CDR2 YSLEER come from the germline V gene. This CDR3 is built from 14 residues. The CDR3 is CASSQGRRGNIQYF. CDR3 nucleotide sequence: TGCGCCAGCAGCCAGGGCCGACGGGGGAACATTCAGTACTTC.

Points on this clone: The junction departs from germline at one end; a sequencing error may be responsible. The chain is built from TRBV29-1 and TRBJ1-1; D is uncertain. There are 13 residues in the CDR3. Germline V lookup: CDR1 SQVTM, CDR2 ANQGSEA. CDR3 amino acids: CSVEATSGTEAFF. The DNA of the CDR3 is TGCAGCGTAGAAGCGACAAGTGGGACTGAAGCTTTCTTT.

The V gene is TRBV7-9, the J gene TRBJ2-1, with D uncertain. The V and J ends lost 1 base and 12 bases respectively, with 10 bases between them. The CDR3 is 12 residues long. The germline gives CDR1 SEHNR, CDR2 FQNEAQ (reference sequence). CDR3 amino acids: CASSLGGFVQFF. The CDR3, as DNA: TGTGCCAGCAGCTTAGGGGGATTCGTGCAGTTCTTC.

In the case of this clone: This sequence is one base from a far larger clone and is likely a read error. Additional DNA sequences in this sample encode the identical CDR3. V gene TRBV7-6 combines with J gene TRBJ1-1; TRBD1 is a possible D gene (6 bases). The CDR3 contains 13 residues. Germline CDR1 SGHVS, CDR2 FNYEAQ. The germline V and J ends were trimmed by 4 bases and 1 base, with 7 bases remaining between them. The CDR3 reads CASSSTGNTEAFF. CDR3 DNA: TGTGCCAGCAGCTCGACAGGGAACACTGAAGCTTTCTTT.

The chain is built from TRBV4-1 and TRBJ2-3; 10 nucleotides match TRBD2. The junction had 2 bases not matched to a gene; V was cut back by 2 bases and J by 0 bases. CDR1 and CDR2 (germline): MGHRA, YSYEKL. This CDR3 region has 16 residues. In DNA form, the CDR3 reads TGCGCCAGCAGCCAACCTAGCGGGAGAAGCACAGATACGCAGTATTTT. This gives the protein CASSQPSGRSTDTQYF.

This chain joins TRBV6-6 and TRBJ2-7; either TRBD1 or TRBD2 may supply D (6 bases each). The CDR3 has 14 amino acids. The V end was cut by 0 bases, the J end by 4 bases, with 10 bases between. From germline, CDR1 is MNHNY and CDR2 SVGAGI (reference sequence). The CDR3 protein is CASSYSLGGYEQYF. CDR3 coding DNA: TGTGCCAGCAGTTACTCTTTAGGGGGGTACGAGCAGTACTTC.

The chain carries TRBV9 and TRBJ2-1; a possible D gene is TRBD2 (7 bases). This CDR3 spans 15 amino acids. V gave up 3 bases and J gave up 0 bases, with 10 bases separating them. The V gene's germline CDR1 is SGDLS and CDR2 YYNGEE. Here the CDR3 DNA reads TGTGCCAGCAGCGAGCGGGACAACTCCTACAATGAGCAGTTCTTC. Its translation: CASSERDNSYNEQFF.

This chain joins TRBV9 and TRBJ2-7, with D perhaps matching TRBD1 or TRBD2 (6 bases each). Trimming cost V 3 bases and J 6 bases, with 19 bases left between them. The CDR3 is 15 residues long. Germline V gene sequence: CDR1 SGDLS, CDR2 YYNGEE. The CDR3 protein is CASSARGRDGGEQYF. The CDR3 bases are TGTGCCAGCAGCGCCCGGGGGCGGGATGGGGGCGAGCAGTACTTC.

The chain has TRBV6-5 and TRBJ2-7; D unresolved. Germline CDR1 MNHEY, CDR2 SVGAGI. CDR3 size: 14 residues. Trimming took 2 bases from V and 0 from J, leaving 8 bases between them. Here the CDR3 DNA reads TGTGCCAGCAGTTACGTTGGCAGCTCCTACGAGCAGTACTTC. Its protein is CASSYVGSSYEQYF.

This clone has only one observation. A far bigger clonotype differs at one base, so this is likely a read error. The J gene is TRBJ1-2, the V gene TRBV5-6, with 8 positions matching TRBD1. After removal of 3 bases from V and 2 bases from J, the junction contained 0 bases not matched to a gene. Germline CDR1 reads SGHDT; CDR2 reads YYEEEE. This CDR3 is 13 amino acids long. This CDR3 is CASSWTGNYGYTF. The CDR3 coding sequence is TGTGCCAGCAGCTGGACAGGGAACTATGGCTACACCTTC.

The CDR3 reads CASSFSRGEGQPQHF. The DNA for the CDR3 is TGTGCCAGCAGCTTCTCCAGGGGGGAGGGTCAGCCCCAGCATTTT. The rearrangement uses TRBV5-6 and TRBJ1-5; 7 bases match TRBD1. Germline assignment: CDR1 SGHDT and CDR2 YYEEEE. The V and J ends lost 2 bases and 6 bases, in that order; junction bases with no gene match: 8. This CDR3 is 15 amino acids long.

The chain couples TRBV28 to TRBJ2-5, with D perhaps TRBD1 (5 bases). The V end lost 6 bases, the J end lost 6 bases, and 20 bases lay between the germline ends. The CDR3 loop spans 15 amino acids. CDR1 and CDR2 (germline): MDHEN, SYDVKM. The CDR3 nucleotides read TGTGCCAGCAGCCGCACGAGATTCCTGGGGCAGACCCAGTACTTC. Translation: CASSRTRFLGQTQYF.

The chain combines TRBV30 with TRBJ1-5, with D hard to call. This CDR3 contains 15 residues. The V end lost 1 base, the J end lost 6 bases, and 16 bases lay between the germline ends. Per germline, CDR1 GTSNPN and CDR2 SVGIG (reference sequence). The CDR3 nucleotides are TGTGCCTGGAGTGGGGGTTCGGGCGGGTTTCAGCCCCAGCATTTT. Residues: CAWSGGSGGFQPQHF.

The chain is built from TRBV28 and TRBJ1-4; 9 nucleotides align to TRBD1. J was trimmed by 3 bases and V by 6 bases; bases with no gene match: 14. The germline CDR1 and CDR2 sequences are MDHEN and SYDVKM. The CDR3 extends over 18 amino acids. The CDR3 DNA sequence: TGTGCCAGCAGGGCGGACAGGGGAAAGCGGGGTGCTAATGAAAAACTGTTTTTT. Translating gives CASRADRGKRGANEKLFF.

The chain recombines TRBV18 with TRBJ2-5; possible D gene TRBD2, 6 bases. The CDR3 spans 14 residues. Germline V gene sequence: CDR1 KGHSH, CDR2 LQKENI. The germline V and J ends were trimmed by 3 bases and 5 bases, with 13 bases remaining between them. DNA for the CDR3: TGTGCCAGCTCACCGGAGGGTTTCTCGGAGACCCAGTACTTC. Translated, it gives CASSPEGFSETQYF.

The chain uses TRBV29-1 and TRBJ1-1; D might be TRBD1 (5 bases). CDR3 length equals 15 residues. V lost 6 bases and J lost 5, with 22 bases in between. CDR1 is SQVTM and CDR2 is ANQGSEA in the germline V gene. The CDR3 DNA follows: TGCAGCGTCGTCGTACAGGAATACTGGAGGACTGAAGCTTTCTTT. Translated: CSVVVQEYWRTEAFF. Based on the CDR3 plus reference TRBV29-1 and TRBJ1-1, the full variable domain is SAVISQKPSRDICQRGTSLTIQCQVDSQVTMMFWYRQQPGQSLTLIATANQGSEATYESGFVIDKFPISRPNLTFSTLTVSNMSPEDSSIYLCSVVVQEYWRTEAFFGQGTRLTVV.